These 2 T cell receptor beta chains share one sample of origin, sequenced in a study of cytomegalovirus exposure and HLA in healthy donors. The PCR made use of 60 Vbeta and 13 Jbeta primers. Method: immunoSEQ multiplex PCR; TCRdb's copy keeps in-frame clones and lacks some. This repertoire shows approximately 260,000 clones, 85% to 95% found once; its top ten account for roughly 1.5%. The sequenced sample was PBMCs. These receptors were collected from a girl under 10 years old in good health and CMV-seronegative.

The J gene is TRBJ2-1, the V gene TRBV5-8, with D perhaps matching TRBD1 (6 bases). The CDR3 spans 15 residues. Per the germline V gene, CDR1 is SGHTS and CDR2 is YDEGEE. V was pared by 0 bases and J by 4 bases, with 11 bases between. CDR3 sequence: CASSLDRERYNEQFF. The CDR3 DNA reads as TGTGCCAGCAGCTTGGACAGGGAGAGATACAATGAGCAGTTCTTC.

In DNA, the CDR3 is TGTGCCATCATCCCCGACCGGGGGAGGGACACTGAAGCTTTCTTT. It encodes CAIIPDRGRDTEAFF. V gene TRBV10-3 combines with J gene TRBJ1-1; D might be TRBD1 (5 bases). The CDR3 has 15 amino acids. Looked up from germline, CDR1 is ENHRY and CDR2 is SYGVKD. The V and J ends lost 7 bases and 3 bases respectively, with 18 bases between them.